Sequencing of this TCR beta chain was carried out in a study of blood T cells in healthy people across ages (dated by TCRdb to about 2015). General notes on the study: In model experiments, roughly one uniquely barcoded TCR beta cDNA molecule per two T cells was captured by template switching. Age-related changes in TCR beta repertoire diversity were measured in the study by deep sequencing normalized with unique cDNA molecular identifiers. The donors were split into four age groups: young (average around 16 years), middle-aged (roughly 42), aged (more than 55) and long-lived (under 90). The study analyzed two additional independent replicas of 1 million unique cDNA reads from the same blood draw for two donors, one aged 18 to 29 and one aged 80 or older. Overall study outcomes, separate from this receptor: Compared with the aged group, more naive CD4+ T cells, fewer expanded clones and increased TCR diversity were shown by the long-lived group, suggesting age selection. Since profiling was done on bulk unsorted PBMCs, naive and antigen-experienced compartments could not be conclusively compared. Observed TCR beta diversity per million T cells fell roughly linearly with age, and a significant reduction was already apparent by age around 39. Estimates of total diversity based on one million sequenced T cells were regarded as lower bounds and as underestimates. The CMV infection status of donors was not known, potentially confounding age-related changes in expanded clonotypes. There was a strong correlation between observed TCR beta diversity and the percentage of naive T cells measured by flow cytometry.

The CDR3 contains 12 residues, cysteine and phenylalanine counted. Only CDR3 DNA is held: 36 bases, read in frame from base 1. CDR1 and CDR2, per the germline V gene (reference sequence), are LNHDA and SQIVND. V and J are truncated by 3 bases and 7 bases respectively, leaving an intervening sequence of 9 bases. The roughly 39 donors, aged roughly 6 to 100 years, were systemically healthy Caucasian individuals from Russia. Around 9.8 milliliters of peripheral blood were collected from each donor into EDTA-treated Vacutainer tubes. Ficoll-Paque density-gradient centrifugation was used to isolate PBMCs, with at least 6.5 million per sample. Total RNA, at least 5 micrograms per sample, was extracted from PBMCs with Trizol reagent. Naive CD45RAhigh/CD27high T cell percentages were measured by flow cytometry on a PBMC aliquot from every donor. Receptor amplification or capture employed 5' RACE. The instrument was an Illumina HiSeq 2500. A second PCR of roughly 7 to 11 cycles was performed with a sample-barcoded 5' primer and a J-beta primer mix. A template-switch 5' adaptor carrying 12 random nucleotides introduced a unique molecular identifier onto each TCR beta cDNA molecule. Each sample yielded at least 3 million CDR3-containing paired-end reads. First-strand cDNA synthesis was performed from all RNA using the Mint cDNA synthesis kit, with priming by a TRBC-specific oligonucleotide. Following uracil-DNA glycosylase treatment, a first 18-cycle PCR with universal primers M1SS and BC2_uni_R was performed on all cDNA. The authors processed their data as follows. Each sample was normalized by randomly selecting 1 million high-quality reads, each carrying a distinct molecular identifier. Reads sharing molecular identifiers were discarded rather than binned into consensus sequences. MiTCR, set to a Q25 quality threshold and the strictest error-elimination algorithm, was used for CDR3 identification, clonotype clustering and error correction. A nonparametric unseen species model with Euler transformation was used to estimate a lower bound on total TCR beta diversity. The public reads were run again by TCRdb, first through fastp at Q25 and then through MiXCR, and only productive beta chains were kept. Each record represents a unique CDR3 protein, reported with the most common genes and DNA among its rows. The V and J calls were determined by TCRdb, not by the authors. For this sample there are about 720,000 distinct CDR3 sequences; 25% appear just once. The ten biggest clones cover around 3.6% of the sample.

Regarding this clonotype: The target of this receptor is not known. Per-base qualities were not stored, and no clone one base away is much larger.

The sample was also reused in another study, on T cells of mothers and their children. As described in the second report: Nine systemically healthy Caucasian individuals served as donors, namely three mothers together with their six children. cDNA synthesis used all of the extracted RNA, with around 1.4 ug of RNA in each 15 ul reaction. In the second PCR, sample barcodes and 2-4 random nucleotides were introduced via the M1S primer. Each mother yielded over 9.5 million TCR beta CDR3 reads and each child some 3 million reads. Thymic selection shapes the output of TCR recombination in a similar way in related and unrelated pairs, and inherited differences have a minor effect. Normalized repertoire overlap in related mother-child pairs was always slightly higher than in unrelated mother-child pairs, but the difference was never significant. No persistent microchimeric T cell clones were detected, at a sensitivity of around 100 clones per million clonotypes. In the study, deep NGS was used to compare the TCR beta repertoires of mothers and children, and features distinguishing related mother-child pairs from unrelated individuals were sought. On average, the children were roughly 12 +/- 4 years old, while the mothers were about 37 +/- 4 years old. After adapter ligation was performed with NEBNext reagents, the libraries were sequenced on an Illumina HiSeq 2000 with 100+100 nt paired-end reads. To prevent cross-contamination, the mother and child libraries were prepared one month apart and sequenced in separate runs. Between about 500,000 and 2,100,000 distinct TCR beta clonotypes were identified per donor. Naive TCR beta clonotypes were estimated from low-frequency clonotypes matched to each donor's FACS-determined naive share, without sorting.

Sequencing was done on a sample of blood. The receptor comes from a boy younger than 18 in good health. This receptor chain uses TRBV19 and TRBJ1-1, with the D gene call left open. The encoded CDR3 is CASSMSALEAFF. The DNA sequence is TGTGCCAGTAGTATGTCGGCGCTTGAAGCTTTCTTT.